Here is one T cell receptor (beta chain) with its context. The antigen remains undetermined. This specimen belongs to a study of cytomegalovirus exposure and HLA in healthy donors. Study outcomes and limitations: The majority of TCR sequences were rare, yet some public TCRs appeared in many donors. Sequence variants that were highly shared formed a cluster that was likely a sequencing artifact. Per a prior analysis, the majority of TCR beta V segments were productive roughly 90% or roughly 30% of the time.

The PCR employed 60 Vbeta primers together with 13 Jbeta primers. TCRdb keeps only in-frame clones here, not all; method: immunoSEQ multiplex PCR. In the table there are some 160,000 clones, around 80% of which are singletons. The clonotype comes from a male donor in good health and CMV-seropositive. The sequenced sample consisted of PBMCs.

The CDR3, as DNA: TGTGCCAGCAGCAAGACAGGGGCGAACACCGGGGAGCTGTTTTTT. Translation: CASSKTGANTGELFF. The genes are TRBV7-3 and TRBJ2-2; 8 positions match TRBD1. Trimming removed 5 bases from V and 0 bases from J; junction bases left unmatched: 2. CDR3 size: 15 residues. The germline V gene has CDR1 SGHTA and CDR2 FQGTGA.